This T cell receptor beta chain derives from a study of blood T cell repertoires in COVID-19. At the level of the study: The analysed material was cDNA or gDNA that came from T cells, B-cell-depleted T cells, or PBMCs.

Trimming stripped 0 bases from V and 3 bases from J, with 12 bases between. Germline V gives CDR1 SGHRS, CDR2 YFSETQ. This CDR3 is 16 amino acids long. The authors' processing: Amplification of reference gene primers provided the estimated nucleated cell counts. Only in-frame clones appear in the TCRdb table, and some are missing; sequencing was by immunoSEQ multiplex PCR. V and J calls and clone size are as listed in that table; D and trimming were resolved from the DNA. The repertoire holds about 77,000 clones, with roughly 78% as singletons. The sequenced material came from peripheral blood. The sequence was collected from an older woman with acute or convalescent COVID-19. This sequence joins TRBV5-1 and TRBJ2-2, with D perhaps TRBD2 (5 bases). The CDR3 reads CASSLEAGAYTGELFF. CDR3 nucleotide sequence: TGCGCCAGCAGCTTGGAGGCGGGCGCCTACACCGGGGAGCTGTTTTTT.